The sequence of this T cell receptor (beta chain) was determined in a study of patients and donors after allogeneic stem cell transplantation. Each CDR3 protein gets one entry after TCRdb re-called the RT-PCR reads with MiXCR. The data contain roughly 200,000 distinct CDR3 sequences, 41% of them singletons. Germline CDR1 SQVTM, CDR2 ANQGSEA. V was cut by 0 bases and J by 1 base, with 15 bases left in between. CDR3 length: 16 amino acids. The chain uses TRBV29-1 and TRBJ1-2, with unresolved D. The sequence was obtained from a human donor who was either an allogeneic HSCT recipient or a stem cell or donor lymphocyte infusion donor (not recorded which). It is not recorded whose cells these are; they may come from a transplant donor. The sample consisted of blood, either unsorted or a sorted T cell fraction (not recorded which). The chain's CDR3 is CSVEDGHLQSNYGYTF. CDR3 nucleotide sequence: TGCAGCGTTGAAGATGGGCACTTACAGAGTAACTATGGCTACACCTTC. The whole variable domain, remainder taken from reference TRBV29-1 and TRBJ1-2, is SAVISQKPSRDICQRGTSLTIQCQVDSQVTMMFWYRQQPGQSLTLIATANQGSEATYESGFVIDKFPISRPNLTFSTLTVSNMSPEDSSIYLCSVEDGHLQSNYGYTFGSGTRLTVV.